This paragraph covers one T cell receptor (beta chain) sequence. Its antigen is not identified. The sample originates from a study of T cell responses to AZD1222 COVID-19 vaccine. Study-level background: Second doses that came at about 4 or about 12 weeks were put together.

Unmatched junction bases numbered 2, after V lost 1 base and J lost 2 bases. Per germline, CDR1 LGHNA and CDR2 YSLEER. The CDR3 spans 15 residues. Profiled with immunoSEQ multiplex PCR; TCRdb holds only in-frame clones, not every one. The sample has 110,000 or so clones, approximately 90% seen once. Points from the study as a whole: Across the whole spike, CD4 TCRs peaked at regions 160-218 and 743-854.

This sequence originates from an adult in good health. This chain connects TRBV4-3 to TRBJ1-3; 7 positions match TRBD1. The specimen comprised peripheral blood, sampled on day 0 of AZD1222 vaccination. The chain's CDR3 is CASSQGTGAGNTIYF. The CDR3, as DNA: TGCGCCAGCAGCCAAGGAACAGGGGCTGGAAACACCATATATTTT.